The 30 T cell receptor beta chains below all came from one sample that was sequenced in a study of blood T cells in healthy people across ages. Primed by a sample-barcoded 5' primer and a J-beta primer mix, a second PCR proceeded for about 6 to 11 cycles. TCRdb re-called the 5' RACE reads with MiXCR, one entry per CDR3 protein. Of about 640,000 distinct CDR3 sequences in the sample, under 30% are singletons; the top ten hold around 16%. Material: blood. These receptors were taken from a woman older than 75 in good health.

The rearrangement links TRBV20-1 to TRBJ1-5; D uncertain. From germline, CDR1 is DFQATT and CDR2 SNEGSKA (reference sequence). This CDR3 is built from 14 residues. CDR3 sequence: CMDRASSSYQPQHF. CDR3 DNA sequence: TGCATGGATCGGGCGTCATCATCCTATCAGCCCCAGCATTTT.

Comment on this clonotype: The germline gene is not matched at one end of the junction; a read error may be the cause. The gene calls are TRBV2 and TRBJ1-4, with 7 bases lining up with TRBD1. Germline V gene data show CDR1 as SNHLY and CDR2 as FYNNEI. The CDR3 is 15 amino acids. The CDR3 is CTSSEAPRQGRELFF. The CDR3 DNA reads TGTACCAGCAGTGAAGCGCCTAGACAGGGACGGGAACTGTTTTTT.

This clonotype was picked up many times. The CDR3 spells CASRATQGREQYF. The CDR3 nucleotides read TGTGCCAGCAGAGCTACTCAGGGGCGGGAGCAGTACTTC. The chain is built from TRBV7-6 and TRBJ2-7, with D maybe TRBD1 (6 bases). Germline lookup yields CDR1 SGHVS and CDR2 FNYEAQ. The CDR3 sequence is 13 residues long. V was pared by 6 bases and J by 7 bases, with 16 bases between.

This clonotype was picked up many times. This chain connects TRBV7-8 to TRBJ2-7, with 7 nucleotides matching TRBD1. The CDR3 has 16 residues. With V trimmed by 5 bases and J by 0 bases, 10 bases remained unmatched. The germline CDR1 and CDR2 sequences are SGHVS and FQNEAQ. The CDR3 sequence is CASSPKRGRTSYEQYF. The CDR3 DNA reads TGTGCCAGCAGCCCCAAGAGGGGGCGCACCTCCTACGAGCAGTACTTC.

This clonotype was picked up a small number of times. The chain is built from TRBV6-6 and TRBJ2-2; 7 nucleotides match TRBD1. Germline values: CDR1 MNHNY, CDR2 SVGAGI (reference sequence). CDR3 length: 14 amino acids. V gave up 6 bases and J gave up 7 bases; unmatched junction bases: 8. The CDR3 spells CASSFQDRVGELFF. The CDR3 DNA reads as TGTGCCAGCAGCTTCCAAGACAGGGTCGGGGAGCTGTTTTTT.

CDR3 bases: TGTGCCAGCAGCTTAGAATACAGGGACGAGCAGTACTTC. Its translation: CASSLEYRDEQYF. The V and J genes are TRBV7-9 and TRBJ2-7; D is possibly TRBD1 (6 bases). Trimming pared 1 base from V and 5 bases from J, leaving 9 bases between. The V gene's germline CDR1 is SEHNR and CDR2 FQNEAQ (reference sequence). There are 13 residues in the CDR3.

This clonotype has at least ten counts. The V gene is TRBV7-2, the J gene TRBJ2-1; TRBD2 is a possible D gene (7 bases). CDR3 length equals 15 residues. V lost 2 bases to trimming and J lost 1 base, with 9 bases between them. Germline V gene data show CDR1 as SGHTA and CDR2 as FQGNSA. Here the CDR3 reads CASSLRGGSYNEQFF. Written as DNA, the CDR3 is TGTGCCAGCAGCTTAAGGGGGGGGTCCTACAATGAGCAGTTCTTC.

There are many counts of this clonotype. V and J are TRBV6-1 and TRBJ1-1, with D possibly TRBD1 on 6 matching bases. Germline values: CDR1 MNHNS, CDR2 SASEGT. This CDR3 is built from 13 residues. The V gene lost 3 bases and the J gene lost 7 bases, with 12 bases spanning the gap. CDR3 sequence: CASSERTAFEAFF. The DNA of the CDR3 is TGTGCCAGCAGTGAGAGGACAGCCTTTGAAGCTTTCTTT.

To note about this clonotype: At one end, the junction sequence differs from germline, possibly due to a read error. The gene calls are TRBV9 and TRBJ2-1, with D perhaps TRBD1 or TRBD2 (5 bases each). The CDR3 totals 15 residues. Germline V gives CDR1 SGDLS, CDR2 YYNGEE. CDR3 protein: CAGSVAGTSTNEQFF. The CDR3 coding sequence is TGTGCCGGCAGCGTAGCTGGGACGAGCACCAATGAGCAGTTCTTC.

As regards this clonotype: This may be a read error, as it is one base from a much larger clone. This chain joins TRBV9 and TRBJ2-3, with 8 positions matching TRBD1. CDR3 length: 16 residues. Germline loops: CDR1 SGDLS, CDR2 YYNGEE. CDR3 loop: CASSVEDRLGTGTQYF. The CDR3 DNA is TGTGCCAGCAGCGTAGAGGACAGGTTAGGGACAGGTACGCAGTATTTT.

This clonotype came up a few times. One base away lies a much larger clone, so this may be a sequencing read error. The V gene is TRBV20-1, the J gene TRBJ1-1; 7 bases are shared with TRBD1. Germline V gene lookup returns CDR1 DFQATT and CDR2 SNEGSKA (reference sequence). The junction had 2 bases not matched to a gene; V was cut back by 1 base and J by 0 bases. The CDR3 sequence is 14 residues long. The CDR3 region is CSARGGTVNTEAFF. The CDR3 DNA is TGCAGTGCTAGAGGGGGGACAGTGAACACTGAAGCTTTCTTT.

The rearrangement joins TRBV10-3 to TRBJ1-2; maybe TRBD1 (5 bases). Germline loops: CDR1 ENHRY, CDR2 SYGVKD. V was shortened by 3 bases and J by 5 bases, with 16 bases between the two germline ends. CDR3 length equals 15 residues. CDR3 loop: CAISDPPGTAYGYTF. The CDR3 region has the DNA TGTGCCATCAGTGACCCTCCCGGGACGGCGTATGGCTACACCTTC.

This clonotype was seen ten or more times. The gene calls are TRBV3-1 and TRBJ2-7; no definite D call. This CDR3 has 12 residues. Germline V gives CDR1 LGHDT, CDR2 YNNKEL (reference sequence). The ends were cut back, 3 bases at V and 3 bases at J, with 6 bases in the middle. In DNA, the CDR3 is TGTGCCAGCAGCCAGTCAGTCTACGAGCAGTACTTC. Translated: CASSQSVYEQYF.

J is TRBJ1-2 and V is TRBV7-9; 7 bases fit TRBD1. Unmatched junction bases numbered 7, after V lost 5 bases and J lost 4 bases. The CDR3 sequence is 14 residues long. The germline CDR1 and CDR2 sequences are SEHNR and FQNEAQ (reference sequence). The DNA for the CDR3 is TGTGCCAGCAGCCCGCGGACAGGTTTCTATGGCTACACCTTC. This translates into CASSPRTGFYGYTF.

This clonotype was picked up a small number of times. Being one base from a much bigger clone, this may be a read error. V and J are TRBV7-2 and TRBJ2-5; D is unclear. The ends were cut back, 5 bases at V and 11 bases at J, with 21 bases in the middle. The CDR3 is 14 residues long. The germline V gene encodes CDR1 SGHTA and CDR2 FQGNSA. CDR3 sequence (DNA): TGTGCCAGCAGCCTAAGTCCTACGCGCAATGAGCAGTACTTC. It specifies CASSLSPTRNEQYF.

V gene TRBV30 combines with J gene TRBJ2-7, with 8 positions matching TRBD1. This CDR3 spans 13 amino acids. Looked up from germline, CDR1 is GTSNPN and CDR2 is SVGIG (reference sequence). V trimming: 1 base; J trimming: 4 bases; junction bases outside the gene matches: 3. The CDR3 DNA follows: TGTGCCTGGAGTGCAGGACAGGGATACGAGCAGTACTTC. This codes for CAWSAGQGYEQYF.

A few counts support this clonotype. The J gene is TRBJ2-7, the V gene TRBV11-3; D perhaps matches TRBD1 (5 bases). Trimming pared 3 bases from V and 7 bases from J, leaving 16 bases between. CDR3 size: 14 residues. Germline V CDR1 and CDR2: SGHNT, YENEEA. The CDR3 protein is CASSFVRGSDEQYF. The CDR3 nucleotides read TGTGCCAGCAGCTTTGTTAGGGGCTCTGATGAGCAGTACTTC.

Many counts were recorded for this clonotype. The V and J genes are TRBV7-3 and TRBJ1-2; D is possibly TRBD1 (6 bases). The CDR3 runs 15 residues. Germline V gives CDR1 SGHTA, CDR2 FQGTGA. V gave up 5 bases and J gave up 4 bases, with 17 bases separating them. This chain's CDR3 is CASSPGDNLSYGYTF. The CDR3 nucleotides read TGTGCCAGCAGCCCTGGGGACAATCTGTCCTATGGCTACACCTTC.

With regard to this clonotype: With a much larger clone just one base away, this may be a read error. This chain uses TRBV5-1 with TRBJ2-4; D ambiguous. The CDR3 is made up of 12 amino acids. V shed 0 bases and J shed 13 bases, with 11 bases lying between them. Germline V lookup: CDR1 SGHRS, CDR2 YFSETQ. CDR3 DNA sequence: TGCGCCAGCAGCTTGGGAGCGAATGAGCAGTACTTC. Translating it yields CASSLGANEQYF.

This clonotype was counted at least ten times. CDR3 protein: CAIRWDRGPTDTQYF. In nucleotides, the CDR3 is TGTGCCATCAGGTGGGACAGGGGACCGACAGATACGCAGTATTTT. The V and J genes are TRBV10-3 and TRBJ2-3; 10 bases fit TRBD1. V was pared by 6 bases and J by 3 bases, with 6 bases of the junction left unmatched. This CDR3 spans 15 amino acids. Per the germline V gene, CDR1 is ENHRY and CDR2 is SYGVKD.

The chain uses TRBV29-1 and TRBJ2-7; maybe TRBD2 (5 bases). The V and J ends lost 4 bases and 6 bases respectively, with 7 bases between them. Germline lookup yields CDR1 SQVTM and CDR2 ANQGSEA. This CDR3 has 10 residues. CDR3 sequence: CSVGGFEQYF. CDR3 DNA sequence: TGCAGCGTTGGAGGGTTCGAGCAGTACTTC.

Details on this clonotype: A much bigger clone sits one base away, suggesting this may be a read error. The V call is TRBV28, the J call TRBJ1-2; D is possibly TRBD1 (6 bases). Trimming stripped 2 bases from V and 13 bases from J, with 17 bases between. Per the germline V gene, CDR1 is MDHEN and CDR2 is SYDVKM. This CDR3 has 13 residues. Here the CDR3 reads CASSLPTYRVCTF. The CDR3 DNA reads TGTGCCAGCAGTTTACCCACCTACAGGGTTTGCACCTTC.

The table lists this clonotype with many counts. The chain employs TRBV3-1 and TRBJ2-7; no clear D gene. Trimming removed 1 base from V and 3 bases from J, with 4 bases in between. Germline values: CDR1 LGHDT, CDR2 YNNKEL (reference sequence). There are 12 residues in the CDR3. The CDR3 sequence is CASSQVGYEQYF. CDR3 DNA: TGTGCCAGCAGCCAAGTAGGCTACGAGCAGTACTTC.

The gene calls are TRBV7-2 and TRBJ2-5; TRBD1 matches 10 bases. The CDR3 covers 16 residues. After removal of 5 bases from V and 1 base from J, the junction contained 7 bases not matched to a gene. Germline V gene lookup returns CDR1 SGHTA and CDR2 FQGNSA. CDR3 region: CASSKLGQGSQETQYF. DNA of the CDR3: TGTGCCAGCAGCAAACTGGGACAGGGGTCCCAAGAGACCCAGTACTTC. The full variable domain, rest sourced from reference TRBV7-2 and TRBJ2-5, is GAGVSQSPSNKVTEKGKDVELRCDPISGHTALYWYRQSLGQGLEFLIYFQGNSAPDKSGLPSDRFSAERTGGSVSTLTIQRTQQEDSAVYLCASSKLGQGSQETQYFGPGTRLLVL.

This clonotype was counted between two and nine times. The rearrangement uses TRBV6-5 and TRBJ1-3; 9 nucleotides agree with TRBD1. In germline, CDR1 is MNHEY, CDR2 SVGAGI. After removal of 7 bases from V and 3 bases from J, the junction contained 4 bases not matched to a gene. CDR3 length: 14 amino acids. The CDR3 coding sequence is TGTGCCAGCAAAGGGACAGGGCTTGGAAACACCATATATTTT. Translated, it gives CASKGTGLGNTIYF.

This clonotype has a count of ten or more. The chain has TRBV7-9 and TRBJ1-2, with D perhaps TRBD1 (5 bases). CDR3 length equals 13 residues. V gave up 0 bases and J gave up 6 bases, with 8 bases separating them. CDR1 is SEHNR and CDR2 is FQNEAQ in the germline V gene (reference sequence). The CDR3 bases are TGTGCCAGCAGCTTAGCAGGGGAAAATGGCTACACCTTC. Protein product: CASSLAGENGYTF. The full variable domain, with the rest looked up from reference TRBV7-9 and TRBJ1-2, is DTGVSQNPRHKITKRGQNVTFRCDPISEHNRLYWYRQTLGQGPEFLTYFQNEAQLEKSRLLSDRFSAERPKGSFSTLEIQRTEQGDSAMYLCASSLAGENGYTFGSGTRLTVV.

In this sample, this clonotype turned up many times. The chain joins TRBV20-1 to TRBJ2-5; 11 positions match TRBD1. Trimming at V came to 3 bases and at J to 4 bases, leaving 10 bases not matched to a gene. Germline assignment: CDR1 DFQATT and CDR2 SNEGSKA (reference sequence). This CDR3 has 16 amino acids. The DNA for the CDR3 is TGCAGTGCTAGTAGGTCTTCGGGACAGGGGGGAGAGACCCAGTACTTC. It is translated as CSASRSSGQGGETQYF.

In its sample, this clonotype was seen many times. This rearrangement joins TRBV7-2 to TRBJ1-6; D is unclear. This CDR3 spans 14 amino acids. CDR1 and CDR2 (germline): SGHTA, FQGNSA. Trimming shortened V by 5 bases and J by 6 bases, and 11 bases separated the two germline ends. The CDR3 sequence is CASSVGGFNSPLHF. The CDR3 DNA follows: TGTGCCAGCAGCGTTGGTGGATTTAATTCACCCCTCCACTTT.

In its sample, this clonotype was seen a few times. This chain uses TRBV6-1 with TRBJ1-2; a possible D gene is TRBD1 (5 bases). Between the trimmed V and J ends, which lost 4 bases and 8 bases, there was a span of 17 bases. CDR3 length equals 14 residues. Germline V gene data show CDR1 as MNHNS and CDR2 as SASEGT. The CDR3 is CASSGGTELSGYTF. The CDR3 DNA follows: TGTGCCAGCAGTGGAGGGACTGAACTATCCGGCTACACCTTC.

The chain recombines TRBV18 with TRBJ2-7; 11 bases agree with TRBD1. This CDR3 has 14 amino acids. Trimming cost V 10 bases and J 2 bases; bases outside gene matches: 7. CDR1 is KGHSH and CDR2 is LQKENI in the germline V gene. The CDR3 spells CAIRGGQGAYEQYF. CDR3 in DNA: TGTGCCATCAGAGGGGGACAGGGGGCCTACGAGCAGTACTTC.